The rows below give T cell receptor beta chains drawn from one sample of a study of control samples from healthy donors and cancer patients. The protocol was immunoSEQ multiplex PCR, while the TCRdb copy is restricted to in-frame clones and leaves out a portion. Of about 130,000 clones detected, roughly 90% appear once; the ten largest clones hold about 3.4%. The sample comprised blood. Every receptor here comes from a man aged 45-65 years in good health. Each CDR3 is given with its conserved first and last residue. D genes are given only for firm matches. Size is omitted from some rows. Given values are once, few, many or a class for expanded clones.

TRBJ2-6 . TRBV28 . TGTGCCAGCAGTCCCACGGGGACTGGGGCCAACGTCCTGACTTTC CASSPTGTGANVLTF
TRBJ2-5 . TRBV6-1 . TGTGCCAGCAGTGACAGGAACCAAGAGACCCAGTACTTC CASSDRNQETQYF
TRBJ2-4 . TRBV29-1 . TGCAGCGTTGAAGATCGGGGGCAGGGTTACATTCAGTACTTC CSVEDRGQGYIQYF
TRBJ2-1 . TRBV12-5 . TGTGCTAGTGGTTTGGGAGGGGGGACTGGAGAGCAGTTCTTC CASGLGGGTGEQFF
TRBJ1-4 . TRBV7-2 . TGTGCCAGCAGCCGGAATAATGAAAAACTGTTTTTT CASSRNNEKLFF
TRBJ1-2 once TRBV5-1 . TGCGCCAGCAGCTCAGGGGCAGGGATCGCGAACCCTGGCTACACCTTC CASSSGAGIANPGYTF
TRBJ2-5 . TRBV24-1 TRBD1 TGTGCCACCAGTGATTTGGGAATAGGACAGGAGAGGGGCCAAGAGACCCAGTACTTC CATSDLGIGQERGQETQYF
TRBJ2-7 . TRBV28 TRBD1 TGTGCCAGCAGTACCTACAGGGGGGCCGACTACGAGCAGTACTTC CASSTYRGADYEQYF
TRBJ1-5 . TRBV2 . TGTGCCAGCAGTGCTCGGACGGAAAACAATCAGCCCCAGCATTTT CASSARTENNQPQHF
TRBJ2-7 . TRBV3-1/TRBV3-2 TRBD2 TGTGCCAGCAGCCGCCGGGGGGGGCGGAAATACGAGCAGTACTTC CASSRRGGRKYEQYF
TRBJ2-2 . TRBV11-2 . TGTGCCAGCAGCTTAGATGGTGGGGGGTTGGCCGGGGAGCTGTTTTTT CASSLDGGGLAGELFF
TRBJ2-5 . TRBV4-2 . TGTGCCAGCAGCCAAGATCCCCGGGGCAGGGGGGGAGAGACCCAGTACTTC CASSQDPRGRGGETQYF
TRBJ1-3 . TRBV19 . TGTGCCAGTAAAGGGTCTGGAAACACCATATATTTT CASKGSGNTIYF
TRBJ2-2 . TRBV29-1 . TGCAGCGTTGATGGACAGACGAACACCGGGGAGCTGTTTTTT CSVDGQTNTGELFF
TRBJ2-7 once TRBV7-2 . TGTGCCAGCAGCTTAGGCCCGAACTACGAGCAGTACTTC CASSLGPNYEQYF
TRBJ1-6 . TRBV9 . TGTGCCAGCAGCGTATCTTTGGCCGGCGGAGGCTATAATTCACCCCTCCACTTT CASSVSLAGGGYNSPLHF
TRBJ2-7 . TRBV5-6 TRBD1 TGTGCCAGCAGCGGACAGGGATGGGGGAACTACGAGCAGTACTTC CASSGQGWGNYEQYF
TRBJ2-2 once TRBV7-9 . TGTGCCAGCAGCATGGACACCGGGGAGCTGTTTTTT CASSMDTGELFF
TRBJ2-7 . TRBV6-5 . TGTGCCAGCAGTTACTCCCAGTCAGGGTACGAGCAGTACTTC CASSYSQSGYEQYF
TRBJ1-4 . TRBV28 . TGTGCCAGCAGTGCGAATTTCGCTAATGAAAAACTGTTTTTT CASSANFANEKLFF
TRBJ2-7 . TRBV7-3 TRBD1 TGTGCCAGCAGCTTGGACAGGGGTTACGAGCAGTACTTC CASSLDRGYEQYF
TRBJ2-1 . TRBV5-4 . TGTGCCAGCAGCTTAGCCGGGGGATACTCCTACAATGAGCAGTTCTTC CASSLAGGYSYNEQFF
TRBJ1-4 . TRBV3-1/TRBV3-2 . TGTGCCAGCAGCCGGGCGGGGGCGGCCGAAAAACTGTTTTTT CASSRAGAAEKLFF
TRBJ1-5 . TRBV6-5 TRBD1 TGTGCCAGCAGAGGGGACAGGGCCAACAATCAGCCCCAGCATTTT CASRGDRANNQPQHF
TRBJ2-1 . TRBV9 TRBD1 TGTGCCAGCAGCGCTGGGACAGGGGGCCCGGATGAGCAGTTCTTC CASSAGTGGPDEQFF
TRBJ2-5 . TRBV11-2 TRBD1 TGTGCCAGCAGCTTAGGCCAGGGGGTTGAGACCCAGTACTTC CASSLGQGVETQYF
TRBJ2-7 . TRBV11-2 TRBD2 TGTGCCAGCACCCGGGGGGGTAGCTCCTACGAGCAGTACTTC CASTRGGSSYEQYF
TRBJ2-3 once TRBV7-3 . TGTGCCAGCAGCTTAGGGCAGGGTTTGTCGGATACGCAGTATTTT CASSLGQGLSDTQYF
TRBJ2-3 . TRBV4-2 TRBD1 TGTGCCAGCAGCCAAGTAACAGGGACAGGGGGGATGGATACGCAGTATTTT CASSQVTGTGGMDTQYF
TRBJ1-2 . TRBV28 TRBD1 TGTGCCAGCAGCTCCACCGGGACAGGGGCTAACTATGACTACACCTTC CASSSTGTGANYDYTF
TRBJ2-1 . TRBV5-1 TRBD2 TGCGCCAGCAGCTATCGGGGGGATCCCTACAATGAGCAGTTCTTC CASSYRGDPYNEQFF
TRBJ1-4 . TRBV4-2 TRBD1 TGTGCCAGCAGCCGCAGGGGGCATTCTAATGAAAAACTGTTTTTT CASSRRGHSNEKLFF
TRBJ1-2 . TRBV28 . TGTGCCAGCAGCTCGGACGACACGGCGGGCTATGGCTACACCTTC CASSSDDTAGYGYTF
TRBJ2-5 . TRBV28 . TGTGCCAGCAGTCCTTCCCCCTTCCAAGAGACCCAGTACTTC CASSPSPFQETQYF
TRBJ2-7 . TRBV7-6 TRBD2 TGTGCCAGCAGCGGAGGGTTGGGGGGGATCTACGAGCAGTACTTC CASSGGLGGIYEQYF
TRBJ1-4 few TRBV27 . TGTGCCAGCAGTCCGACGGCCGGACGGAATGAAAAACTGTTTTTT CASSPTAGRNEKLFF
TRBJ2-1 . TRBV28 . TGTGCCAGCAGTCAACCGTTGGCGGTACGCCCCGGCCTTAACAATGAGCAGTTCTTC CASSQPLAVRPGLNNEQFF
TRBJ2-2 . TRBV19 . TGTGCCAGTAGTAGGGCGAAACACACCGGGGAGCTGTTTTTT CASSRAKHTGELFF
TRBJ2-1 . TRBV7-9 . TGTGCCAGCAGCTTATCCGGGACTGGAGTTAATGAGCAGTTCTTC CASSLSGTGVNEQFF
TRBJ1-4 . TRBV12-3/TRBV12-4 . TGTGCCAGCAGTTTTGTACTCAATGAAAAACTGTTTTTT CASSFVLNEKLFF
TRBJ1-2 . TRBV28 . TGTGCCAGCAGGGCCGAACCAGGGGTCCTACCTTGGGGCTACACCTTC CASRAEPGVLPWGYTF
TRBJ1-6 . TRBV10-3 . TGTGCCATCAGTGAGTCTTGGGGAGGGACTTCACCCCTCCACTTT CAISESWGGTSPLHF
TRBJ1-2 few TRBV19 . TGTGCCAGTAGTTCGTCGGAGGGGAACTATGGCTACACCTTC CASSSSEGNYGYTF
TRBJ1-3 . TRBV7-8 . TGTGCCAGCAGCTTAGGTAACGATGGAAACACCATATATTTT CASSLGNDGNTIYF
TRBJ1-2 . TRBV12-3/TRBV12-4 . TGTGCCAGCCGGGGATATCGGTCCGAGGGCTACACCTTC CASRGYRSEGYTF
TRBJ1-1 . TRBV7-3 . TGTGCCAGCAGCTTAACGGGCCCCGGGCAGGCTGAAGCTTTCTTT CASSLTGPGQAEAFF
TRBJ2-2 once TRBV9 TRBD2 TGTGCCAGCAGCGCTACTAGCGGGGGGTACACCGGGGAGCTGTTTTTT CASSATSGGYTGELFF